This T cell receptor (beta chain) was sequenced during a study of shared clonotypes between healthy human individuals. Across the whole study: Samples came from a couple of female and a few male donors aged 18 to 49. Study observations and caveats: Tissues were not sampled, only blood, and their repertoires likely differ. Of the naive CD4 clonotypes, around 4.8% were shared across a few donors.

Positive CCR7 selection of CD45RO-negative cells yielded the naive CD8 cells, and terminally differentiated effector memory CD45RA+ cells were excluded. The donor population consisted of healthy HIV-negative adults with no recent acute infections or vaccinations. TCRdb keeps only in-frame clones here, not all; method: immunoSEQ multiplex PCR. The sample lists almost 700,000 clones, approximately 90% occurring once. To note about this clone: Its antigen is unidentified.

This CDR3 has 14 residues. In germline, CDR1 is SGHAT, CDR2 FQNNGV. V lost 1 base to trimming and J lost 3 bases; unmatched junction nucleotides: 3. The gene calls are TRBV11-2 and TRBJ2-7; 7 positions agree with TRBD1. The sample was naive CD8+ T cells sorted from blood. The sequence derives from a man between 25 and 39 years old in good health. The CDR3 loop is CASSLGGGVYEQYF. CDR3 sequence (DNA): TGTGCCAGCAGCTTAGGAGGGGGCGTCTACGAGCAGTACTTC.